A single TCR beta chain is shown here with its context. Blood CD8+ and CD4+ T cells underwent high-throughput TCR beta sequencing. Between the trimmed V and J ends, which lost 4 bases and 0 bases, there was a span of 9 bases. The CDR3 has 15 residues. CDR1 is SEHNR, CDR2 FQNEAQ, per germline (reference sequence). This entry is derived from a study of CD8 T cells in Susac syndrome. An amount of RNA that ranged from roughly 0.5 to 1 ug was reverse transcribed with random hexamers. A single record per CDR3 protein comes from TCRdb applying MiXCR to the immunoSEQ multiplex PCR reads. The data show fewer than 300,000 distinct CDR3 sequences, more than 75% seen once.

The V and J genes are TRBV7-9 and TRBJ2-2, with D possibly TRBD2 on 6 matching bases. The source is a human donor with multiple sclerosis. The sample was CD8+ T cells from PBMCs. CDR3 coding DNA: TGTGCCAGCAGCTCGGACTACCCGAACACCGGGGAGCTGTTTTTT. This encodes CASSSDYPNTGELFF.